What follows are 15 T cell receptor beta chains derived from one specimen sequenced in a study of glioma-infiltrating T cells. Using RNA template, CDR3s of TCR alpha and beta were amplified with iRepertoire arm-PCR. From the multiplex PCR reads, TCRdb called clonotypes with MiXCR, one entry per CDR3 protein. The sample lists 300,000 to 400,000 distinct CDR3 sequences, roughly 41% seen once, with 12% in the top ten. The material sequenced was glioma tissue, nonneoplastic brain tissue, or PBMCs (not recorded which). These receptors were collected from a human donor with low-grade glioma or glioblastoma, undergoing nonglioma brain surgery, or in good health (not recorded which).

Points on this clonotype: This may stem from a read error, because a much larger clone lies one nucleotide away. The gene calls are TRBV4-2 and TRBJ1-1, with a possible D match to TRBD1 (5 bases). The ends were cut back, 7 bases at V and 6 bases at J, with 15 bases in the middle. CDR1 is LGHNA, CDR2 YNFKEQ, per germline. CDR3 length: 13 amino acids. The CDR3 loop is CASKVKGVAEAFF. DNA of the CDR3: TGTGCCAGCAAGGTAAAAGGGGTGGCTGAAGCTTTCTTT.

Concerning this clonotype: Being one base from a much bigger clone, this may be a read error. The conserved phenylalanine or tryptophan normally closing the CDR3 is absent here, so this likely arose from a read error. Here the CDR3 DNA reads TGTGCCAGTAGTATCGGGACAGGTTGGTACAATGAGCAGTTCTCC. It is translated as CASSIGTGWYNEQFS. This chain joins TRBV19 and TRBJ2-1; 8 nucleotides line up with TRBD1. Germline CDR1 and CDR2: LNHDA and SQIVND (reference sequence). The V segment lost 3 bases and the J segment 4 bases; nucleotides outside the gene matches: 5. This CDR3 region has 15 residues.

The rearrangement links TRBV7-2 to TRBJ2-3, with D maybe TRBD1 (5 bases). The last part of the DNA fits TRBJ1-5 better; the J call may be wrong. The CDR3 totals 20 residues. Looked up from germline, CDR1 is SGHTA and CDR2 is FQGNSA. In nucleotides, the CDR3 is TGTGCCAGCAGCTTAGGTCGGCTAGCGGGGCTTCCTCCTAGCACAGATACGCAGCATTTT. Translating gives CASSLGRLAGLPPSTDTQHF.

The rearrangement uses TRBV7-9 and TRBJ2-7; D perhaps matches TRBD2 (5 bases). The germline gives CDR1 SEHNR, CDR2 FQNEAQ (reference sequence). The CDR3 loop spans 11 amino acids. Trimming removed 5 bases from V and 6 bases from J, with 8 bases in between. The CDR3 loop is CASSVEAEQYF. DNA of the CDR3: TGTGCCAGCAGCGTGGAGGCCGAGCAGTACTTC.

About this clonotype: Given the absence of the conserved phenylalanine or tryptophan at the CDR3 end, a read error is likely. J is TRBJ1-1 and V is TRBV12-3 or TRBV12-4; D is uncertain. Trimming removed 3 bases from V and 0 bases from J, with 8 bases in between. The CDR3 spans 14 residues. Here the CDR3 reads CASSLGGLNTEAFL. DNA of the CDR3: TGTGCCAGCAGTTTGGGCGGATTGAACACTGAAGCTTTCCTT.

This clonotype was picked up a small number of times. This sequence joins TRBV20-1 and TRBJ2-3, with 11 bases lining up with TRBD2. CDR1 and CDR2 from the germline V gene are DFQATT and SNEGSKA (reference sequence). This CDR3 spans 17 amino acids. The V and J ends lost 1 base and 0 bases, in that order; junction bases with no gene match: 6. Here the CDR3 DNA reads TGCAGTGCTAGAGGAGTTATAGCGGGAGGGAGCACAGATACGCAGTATTTT. This gives the protein CSARGVIAGGSTDTQYF.

The chain couples TRBV29-1 to TRBJ1-1; D remains unclear. Deletions cut 1 base from V and 4 bases from J, with 22 bases between. The CDR3 consists of 17 residues. Germline CDR1 and CDR2: SQVTM and ANQGSEA. The CDR3 protein is CSVEGRQKRNLGTEAFF. CDR3 coding DNA: TGCAGCGTTGAAGGTAGGCAGAAAAGGAACCTGGGCACTGAAGCTTTCTTT.

Many counts were recorded for this clonotype. The chain links TRBV15 to TRBJ2-7; a weak D match, TRBD1 (5 bases). V lost 0 bases, J lost 0 bases, and 9 bases lay in between. Germline CDR1 and CDR2: LNHNV and YYDKDF (reference sequence). This CDR3 contains 15 residues. For the CDR3, the DNA is TGTGCCACCAGCAGAGAAAGGGGTGTCTCCTACGAGCAGTACTTC. Translated: CATSRERGVSYEQYF.

This clonotype was found many times. This chain joins TRBV6-5 and TRBJ1-2, with TRBD1 as a possible D gene (5 bases). Trimming took off 2 bases at V and 1 base at J, with 11 bases between the two ends. Germline assignment: CDR1 MNHEY and CDR2 SVGAGI. The CDR3 contains 15 residues. The CDR3 protein is CASSYRGGSNYGYTF. The CDR3 DNA sequence: TGTGCCAGCAGTTACCGGGGGGGTAGTAACTATGGCTACACCTTC.

V and J are TRBV15 and TRBJ2-5; weak D call: TRBD2 (6 bases). Between the trimmed V and J ends, which lost 2 bases and 3 bases, there was a span of 22 bases. The CDR3 covers 18 residues. Germline CDR1 and CDR2: LNHNV and YYDKDF (reference sequence). CDR3: CATSRPWRAGLPEETQYF. Written as DNA, the CDR3 is TGTGCCACCAGCAGACCTTGGCGCGCGGGGCTCCCTGAAGAGACCCAGTACTTC. Variable domain in full (rest from reference TRBV15 and TRBJ2-5): DAMVIQNPRYQVTQFGKPVTLSCSQTLNHNVMYWYQQKSSQAPKLLFHYYDKDFNNEADTPDNFQSRRPNTSFCFLDIRSPGLGDTAMYLCATSRPWRAGLPEETQYFGPGTRLLVL.

This clonotype has just one count. A much larger clone sits a single nucleotide away, making a read error possible. The chain joins TRBV27 to TRBJ2-7; D may match TRBD1 or TRBD2 (6 bases each). Trimming left V 1 base short and J 11 bases short, with 21 bases between. The CDR3 runs to 15 residues. Looked up from germline, CDR1 is MNHEY and CDR2 is SMNVEV (reference sequence). The CDR3 region is CASSLFAGHQAGKYF. CDR3 nucleotides: TGTGCCAGCAGTTTATTTGCGGGACACCAGGCCGGGAAGTACTTC.

The gene calls are TRBV5-5 and TRBJ2-3, with D unclear. Germline values: CDR1 SGHKS, CDR2 YYEKEE (reference sequence). The V end was cut by 6 bases, the J end by 1 base, with 15 bases between. The CDR3 loop spans 15 amino acids. DNA for the CDR3: TGTGCCAGCATCAGGATAGGATGGGGCACAGATACGCAGTATTTT. Translation gives CASIRIGWGTDTQYF. Using reference TRBV5-5 and TRBJ2-3 for the parts outside the CDR3, the full variable domain is DAGVTQSPTHLIKTRGQQVTLRCSPISGHKSVSWYQQVLGQGPQFIFQYYEKEERGRGNFPDRFSARQFPNYSSELNVNALLLGDSALYLCASIRIGWGTDTQYFGPGTRLTVL.

Comments on this clonotype: A much larger clone lies one base from this, so it may be a read error. V usage is TRBV7-6 and J usage is TRBJ2-1; D possibly corresponds to TRBD2 (5 bases). This CDR3 has 15 amino acids. Germline V gives CDR1 SGHVS, CDR2 FNYEAQ. CDR3 protein: CASSLFTPGIDEPFF. As DNA, the CDR3 is TGTGCCAGCAGCTTATTCACGCCGGGGATCGATGAGCCGTTCTTC.

Many counts were recorded for this clonotype. The rearrangement links TRBV6-1 to TRBJ2-1, with D perhaps assigned TRBD1 or TRBD2 (6 bases each). Germline CDR1 MNHNS, CDR2 SASEGT. Trimming removed 4 bases from V and 0 bases from J, with 19 bases in between. The CDR3 runs 18 residues. The CDR3 DNA reads as TGTGCCAGCAGTGGGAGGGGGGAAGGCCAAAGCTCCTACAATGAGCAGTTCTTC. Translation gives CASSGRGEGQSSYNEQFF.

The chain uses TRBV12-3 or TRBV12-4 and TRBJ2-7; 10 bases match TRBD2. CDR3 length equals 13 residues. V dropped 9 bases and J dropped 2; count of bases not matched to a gene: 4. The CDR3 bases are TGTGCCAGTCGGACTAGCGGAACCTACGAGCAGTACTTC. This gives the protein CASRTSGTYEQYF.